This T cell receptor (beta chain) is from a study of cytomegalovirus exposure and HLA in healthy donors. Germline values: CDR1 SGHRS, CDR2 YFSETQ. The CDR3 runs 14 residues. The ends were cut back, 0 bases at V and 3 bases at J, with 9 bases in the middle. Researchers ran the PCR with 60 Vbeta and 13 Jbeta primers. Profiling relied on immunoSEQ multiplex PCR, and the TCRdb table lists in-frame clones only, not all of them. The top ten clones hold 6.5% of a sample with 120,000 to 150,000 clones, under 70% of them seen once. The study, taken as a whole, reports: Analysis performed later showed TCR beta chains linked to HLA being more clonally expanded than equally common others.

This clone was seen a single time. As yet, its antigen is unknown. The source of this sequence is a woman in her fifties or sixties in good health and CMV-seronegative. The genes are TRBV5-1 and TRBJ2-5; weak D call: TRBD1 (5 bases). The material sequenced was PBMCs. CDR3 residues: CASSLGRAKETQYF. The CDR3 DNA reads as TGCGCCAGCAGCTTGGGCAGGGCCAAAGAGACCCAGTACTTC. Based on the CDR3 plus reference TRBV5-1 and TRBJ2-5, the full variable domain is KAGVTQTPRYLIKTRGQQVTLSCSPISGHRSVSWYQQTPGQGLQFLFEYFSETQRNKGNFPGRFSGRQFSNSRSEMNVSTLELGDSALYLCASSLGRAKETQYFGPGTRLLVL.